This TCR beta chain was sequenced during a study of cytomegalovirus exposure and HLA in healthy donors listed by TCRdb under 2017. Describing the broader study: In an earlier analysis of approximately 640 of the donors, 250 to 350 Gb of sequence data and 90 million to 120 million unique TCR beta sequences from approximately 180 million T cells were reported. An early release covering 550 to 650 HLA-typed donors comprised approximately 300 gigabases of sequencing data and tens of millions of unique TCR sequences. The genetic ancestry cluster associated with self-reported Caucasian donors included roughly four fifths of the roughly 410 genotyped donors. The study aimed to test whether signatures of past pathogen exposure could be identified by cataloging public T cell receptors. The T cell repertoires of 670 or so subjects were profiled by immunosequencing and related to cytomegalovirus serostatus. Besides the first cohort of about 730 subjects, a separate validation cohort made up of some 110 different subjects was used. To predict cytomegalovirus infection status, the study brought together high-throughput TCR immunosequencing, statistical association of individual TCRs with disease status, and machine learning. In a later analysis, previously published TCR beta repertoires from 500 to 750 donors were re-analyzed and high-resolution HLA genotyping was added so that TCR occurrence patterns could be studied. Rather than drawing on any new phenotypic data, the later analysis identified candidate immune exposures from TCR beta sequences and the way those sequences occurred across donors. An earlier analysis of roughly 600 of the donors used high-throughput TCR beta sequencing to judge whether each TCR beta V gene segment behaved as functional or pseudogenic. Alongside the repertoire data, information on donor age, sex, ethnicity and CMV serostatus was compiled. A later genetic analysis used genome-wide SNP genotypes for about 60% of the roughly 670 donors, treating that subset as a discovery cohort. All discovery cohort repertoires had been generated using a single sequencing platform. Class I and class II HLA loci were covered by the typing at four-digit resolution. Typing coverage differed by locus: A, B, C, DRB1 and DQB1 were typed in roughly 620-630 donors, DQA1 in 522, DPA1 in some 610, and DPB1 in approximately 450. Because of strong linkage in the cohort, roughly 5 DR-DQ haplotypes were treated as single units for association and clustering. On average, roughly 250,000 unique TCR beta nucleotide sequences were sequenced per donor among some 430 genotyped donors of the cohort, with 15% to 20% of those sequences being non-productive. The investigation overall reported the following: A further reported finding was that TCR beta sequences accurately predicted the HLA-A and HLA-B alleles for most subjects in the first cohort. Broadly in line with IMGT annotations, most TCR beta V segments showed up in productive rearrangements about 87% or about 30% of the time in an earlier analysis of 587 of the donors. Linkage disequilibrium might explain the correlated functional status among segregating V segments, but an unknown experimental factor could not be ruled out. Compared with the roughly 720-donor mean, donors in an Asian-associated ancestry cluster had fewer N-insertions in productive TCRs, according to a later genetic analysis. In a later genetic analysis, a missense DCLRE1C variant was associated with V-gene and J-gene trimming of TCR beta chains, and the association was replicated in an independent cohort. In the study, about 150 TCR beta chains were listed as associated with cytomegalovirus. A later analysis associated 15,000 or so TCR beta sequences with specific HLA alleles at a false discovery rate of 0.05. Several of the top co-occurrence clusters appeared to be linked to parvovirus B19, influenza, CMV and Epstein-Barr virus, according to a later analysis. A group of highly shared sequence variants was considered likely to be a technical artifact of the sequencing pipeline. Because the 87-base-pair reads could not distinguish some IMGT-functional V segments, including TRBV6-2 and TRBV6-3, those segments were excluded. Sequencing depth was assumed to be roughly uniform across donors in the presence/absence analyses, though that assumption may not hold. Approximately 16 rarely observed V segments, including chromosome 9 orphons, were excluded from the earlier analysis of a few hundred of the donors because counts were too low. When HLA alleles, especially DR and DQ, strongly co-occurred, attributing TCR associations to individual alleles was difficult. A later analysis found that HLA-associated TCR beta chains were more clonally expanded and had lower generation probabilities than equally common non-associated chains. CMV serostatus was the only immune exposure information available for the cohort. While some public TCRs were present in many individuals, most TCR sequences turned up only very rarely across donors. Only TCR beta chains were sequenced in this cohort, and the absence of alpha or paired-chain data limited detectable features. It was suggested by the authors that the approach could potentially be generalized to other disease states and immunological phenotypes. In both the original and validation cohorts, the classifier was reported to diagnose cytomegalovirus status with high specificity and sensitivity. A few of the identified cytomegalovirus-associated TCR beta chains were confirmed in vitro to be specific for cytomegalovirus antigens. In a later analysis, most CMV-associated TCR beta chains were found to appear HLA-restricted, with HLA associations seemingly driven largely by CMV exposure. HLA typing was unavailable for some donors at each locus, so association tests used only the typed subset. According to a later analysis, TCR association rates differed among HLA loci, with DRB1 alleles showing the most associated TCRs and HLA-C alleles showing the fewest.

The cohort was made up of several hundred healthy bone marrow donors. Cohort members were all nominally healthy when sampled, although unrecorded immune exposures were likely present. The donor was CMV seropositive and was included in the group of 270 or so seropositive cohort members. A peripheral blood sample was provided by each donor, and peripheral blood mononuclear cells were used for TCR beta sequencing. The Qiagen DNeasy Blood Extraction Kit was used to extract genomic DNA from the blood cell samples. Library construction relied on the immunoSEQ multiplex PCR assay. A mixture of 60 forward primers for TCR Vbeta segments and 13 reverse primers for TCR Jbeta segments was used in the multiplex PCR. The CDR3 region of rearranged TCR beta genes was amplified from genomic DNA with a multiplex PCR assay. The amplified TCR beta libraries were sequenced on the Illumina HiSeq System as 87-base-pair reads. Regarding the original processing steps: In a later analysis, about 80 million unique TCR beta chains were counted across the 650 to 700 repertoires, and around 10 million of these chains were shared by at least two donors. Raw reads were error-corrected and collapsed into unique sequences by a nearest-neighbor algorithm in which closely related sequences were merged to remove PCR and sequencing errors. CDR3 sequences were aligned to IMGT reference sequences to assign V, D and J gene segments. For a sequence to be retained, at least a six-nucleotide match to both a V gene segment and a J gene segment was required. Rearrangements were called productive when the CDR3 lacked stop codons and stayed in frame with V and J; all others were non-productive. CDR3 was defined according to IMGT convention as the region running from the second conserved V-encoded cysteine to the conserved J-encoded phenylalanine. The earlier analysis of about 570 of the donors excluded any sequence lacking an unambiguous match to a single V gene segment. An earlier analysis of 587 of the donors classified V segments as functional when productive rearrangements were above 56.7% and as segregating when the standard deviation between donors was above 5%. A statistical classification framework was built to diagnose cytomegalovirus status from the catalog of TCR beta chain sequences. In a later analysis, V and J genes were assigned by comparing TCR nucleotide sequences against IMGT/GENE-DB human TR gene sequences. A later analysis assigned CDR3 sequences and most-parsimonious VDJ recombination scenarios with the TCRdist pipeline. In a later analysis, each TCR beta chain was defined by its CDR3 amino acid sequence together with its V-gene family, and reads lacking a unique V-gene family were excluded. As a way to deal with suspected cross-contamination and a sequencing artifact, a later analysis dropped 500 to 700 nucleotide sequences that were highly shared and had low generation probability. For each public chain, a later analysis derived a clonal expansion index from normalized ranks of inferred template counts within each repertoire. Generation probabilities in a later analysis came from a VDJ recombination model fitted to out-of-frame rearrangements, and those results were checked against IGoR. In a later analysis, hypergeometric tests were used to score TCR-TCR, TCR-HLA and TCR-CMV co-occurrence, with a repertoire-size bias correction applied to TCR pairs. A later analysis estimated false discovery rates by permuting HLA or CMV assignments 20 times. In a later analysis, co-occurring TCRs were grouped with DBSCAN, and TCRdist sequence similarity was added when clustering was performed within HLA-allele-positive subsets. Co-occurrence clustering excluded repertoires with fewer than 30,000 or more than 120,000 public chains, plus five with anomalous nucleotide sharing. As stored in TCRdb, this immuneACCESS dataset retains in-frame rearrangements with V and J assigned. A fraction of the clones does not appear; measured against another copy, unresolved V genes explain less than half of the discrepancy, and the remainder lacks a known reason. The V and J calls and clone size were taken over from that table, and D and trimming were inferred from the DNA. Here the sample has some 120,000 clones; 60% to 75% occur a single time. The ten largest clones represent 5.8% of the sample.

Points on this clone: Its antigen remains undetermined. There are no base qualities to consult, and no much larger clone falls within one base.

Taken from cysteine to phenylalanine, the CDR3 has 14 residues. Only CDR3 DNA is held: 42 bases, read in frame from base 1. CDR1 and CDR2 were assigned from the germline V gene as MNHNS and SASEGT. The V and J ends are trimmed by 4 bases and 6 bases, leaving 15 bases between them. Sequenced material: PBMCs. The V and J segments used are TRBV6-1 and TRBJ1-1; 5 matching bases give a weak D call of TRBD1. This TCR derives from a woman between 45 and 60 years old in good health and CMV-seropositive. CDR3 reads: CASSGTRFSSEAFF. The DNA is as follows: TGTGCCAGCAGTGGGACACGGTTCTCGTCTGAAGCTTTCTTT.